This T cell receptor (beta chain) stems from a study of T cell repertoires in cytomegalovirus infection (dated by TCRdb to between 2017 and 2020). Regarding the research as a whole: The peptide stimulations were aimed at well-studied HLA-B-restricted epitopes as well as recently identified HLA-C-restricted CMV epitopes, whose presentation resists viral immunomodulation. Donor HLA type was relevant to the analysis, as public TCR beta signatures indicated carriage of CMV infection together with the matching HLA type. On the study overall, not on this receptor specifically: The ex vivo response was dominated by HLA-C-restricted CMV-specific TCR beta clonotypes, which also provided the single most frequent clonotype in two of eight donors. In both this cohort and an independent cohort of 352 donors, the cumulative frequency of public TCR beta family members distinguished carriers of CMV infection plus the relevant HLA type.

The CDR3 numbers 13 residues from cysteine through phenylalanine. Only the CDR3 DNA is retained, 39 bases long and in frame from the first base. The junction shows trimming of 2 bases on V and 7 bases on J, plus 11 bases between the germline ends. From a lookup of the germline V gene, CDR1 and CDR2 are MNHEY and SVGEGT. As for this clonotype: It lacks a known antigen. No base-level quality is on record; no much larger clone is a single base apart.

TCRdb records Illumina HiSeq 1500 as the sequencer. TCRdb took the public reads, trimmed them with fastp at Q25, ran MiXCR for clone calling and kept in-frame beta chains. Each CDR3 protein appears once, grouped with its most common genes and DNA. For this sample the table gives a few hundred thousand distinct CDR3 sequences, of which about 29% were detected only once. The ten largest make up 20% of the sample. Explained via the paper, the treatment or condition label denotes: in vitro stimulation with specific CMV peptide epitopes to enrich CMV-specific T cells. The chain is encoded by TRBV6-2 or TRBV6-3 joined to TRBJ1-2, with a tentative D gene TRBD1 over 5 matching bases. The source of this sequence is a human donor in good health (CMV status not recorded). Some clones in this sample may be carry-over from other donors' samples. The source was cultured PBMCs, collected from culture after CMV antigen stimulation. The CDR3 region has the sequence CASSYRGASGYTF. The nucleotides read TGTGCCAGCAGTTACCGAGGGGCGAGTGGCTACACCTTC.